These 21 T cell receptor beta chains were all obtained from the same sample, sequenced in a study of T cell repertoires in cytomegalovirus infection. Their target antigens are unknown. One entry per CDR3 protein results from TCRdb running MiXCR on the reads. This sample has 600,000 to 700,000 distinct CDR3 sequences, with roughly 33% found just once. Sample: cultured PBMCs, taken from culture after CMV antigen stimulation. These TCRs come from a human donor in good health (CMV status not recorded). Some clones in this sample may be carry-over from other donors' samples.

The J gene is TRBJ2-2, the V gene TRBV19; 9 positions match TRBD1. The CDR3 extends over 15 amino acids. After removal of 7 bases from V and 7 bases from J, the junction contained 10 bases not matched to a gene. Germline CDR1 and CDR2: LNHDA and SQIVND (reference sequence). As DNA, the CDR3 is TGTGCCAGTAATGCCGGGACAGGGTCCGTCGGGGAGCTGTTTTTT. This sequence encodes CASNAGTGSVGELFF.

J is TRBJ2-5 and V is TRBV20-1; D uncertain. CDR3 length equals 12 residues. Per germline, CDR1 DFQATT and CDR2 SNEGSKA (reference sequence). Trimming stripped 5 bases from V and 2 bases from J, with 9 bases between. The CDR3, as DNA: TGCAGTGCTCCCAGGCAGCAAGAGACCCAGTACTTC. Its protein product is CSAPRQQETQYF.

The chain is built from TRBV10-3 and TRBJ1-3, with D unresolved. V lost 7 bases and J lost 3, with 4 bases in between. The CDR3 loop spans 11 amino acids. Germline V gene lookup returns CDR1 ENHRY and CDR2 SYGVKD. CDR3 in amino acids: CAITLGNTIYF. The DNA of the CDR3 is TGTGCCATCACTCTTGGAAACACCATATATTTT.

There are a few counts of this clonotype. The chain links TRBV7-6 to TRBJ2-5, with a possible D match to TRBD2 (6 bases). Germline V gives CDR1 SGHVS, CDR2 FNYEAQ. V was trimmed by 5 bases and J by 1 base, leaving 14 bases between them. This CDR3 has 15 residues. In nucleotides, the CDR3 is TGTGCCAGCAGCGTTACGCGGGGCGTCCAAGAGACCCAGTACTTC. It translates to CASSVTRGVQETQYF. The variable domain in full, with the rest retrieved from reference TRBV7-6 and TRBJ2-5, is GAGVSQSPRYKVTKRGQDVALRCDPISGHVSLYWYRQALGQGPEFLTYFNYEAQQDKSGLPNDRFSAERPEGSISTLTIQRTEQRDSAMYRCASSVTRGVQETQYFGPGTRLLVL.

This clonotype was found many times. The chain joins TRBV7-9 to TRBJ1-1; D is uncertain. CDR3 length: 13 residues. Germline V gene lookup returns CDR1 SEHNR and CDR2 FQNEAQ (reference sequence). V lost 2 bases, J lost 4 bases, and 8 bases lay in between. CDR3 protein: CASSLTGLTEAFF. CDR3 DNA: TGTGCCAGCAGCTTAACGGGTCTCACTGAAGCTTTCTTT. The variable domain in full, with the rest retrieved from reference TRBV7-9 and TRBJ1-1, is DTGVSQNPRHKITKRGQNVTFRCDPISEHNRLYWYRQTLGQGPEFLTYFQNEAQLEKSRLLSDRFSAERPKGSFSTLEIQRTEQGDSAMYLCASSLTGLTEAFFGQGTRLTVV.

In this sample, this clonotype turned up a few times. V gene TRBV28 combines with J gene TRBJ2-6, with 7 bases identical to TRBD1. CDR3 length: 15 amino acids. V was pared by 6 bases and J by 4 bases, with 6 bases of the junction left unmatched. The germline V gene encodes CDR1 MDHEN and CDR2 SYDVKM. The CDR3 loop reads CASRPRGSGANVLTF. CDR3 nucleotides: TGTGCCAGCAGACCCAGGGGGTCAGGGGCCAACGTCCTGACTTTC.

The chain recombines TRBV7-4 with TRBJ2-3, with TRBD2 identical over 10 bases. The CDR3 consists of 15 residues. V shed 4 bases, J shed 2 bases, and the junction held 3 bases outside the gene matches. Germline V gives CDR1 SGHVT, CDR2 SQSDAQ. The CDR3 loop reads CASSSLAGPTDTQYF. CDR3 nucleotides: TGTGCCAGCAGCTCACTAGCGGGGCCCACAGATACGCAGTATTTT.

The chain is built from TRBV11-2 and TRBJ2-3; 10 nucleotides agree with TRBD2. The germline CDR1 and CDR2 sequences are SGHAT and FQNNGV. CDR3 length: 16 amino acids. V dropped 3 bases and J dropped 5; count of bases not matched to a gene: 8. CDR3 in DNA: TGTGCCAGCAGCTTCTCTAGCGGGAGCATGGGAGATACGCAGTATTTT. It specifies CASSFSSGSMGDTQYF.

About this clonotype itself: At one boundary the junction diverges from the germline segment, which might be a read error. The genes are TRBV5-3 and TRBJ1-2; 10 nucleotides line up with TRBD1. TRBV5-3 is identified as an open reading frame with a role that is uncertain. This CDR3 region has 17 residues. The CDR3 protein is CASSLGGTGARTYGYTF. The CDR3 coding sequence is TGTGCCAGCAGCTTGGGAGGGACAGGGGCCAGGACCTATGGCTACACCTTC.

The CDR3: CASRRRGGFTGELFF. The CDR3 bases are TGTGCCAGCAGACGGCGGGGGGGTTTCACGGGGGAGCTGTTTTTT. The chain is built from TRBV7-2 and TRBJ2-2; 9 positions match TRBD2. The CDR3 spans 15 residues. Germline V CDR1 and CDR2: SGHTA, FQGNSA. The V and J ends lost 6 bases and 8 bases, in that order; junction bases with no gene match: 10.

CDR3: CASSLGPAGNEQFF. For the CDR3, the DNA is TGTGCCAGCAGCTTAGGTCCAGCGGGCAATGAGCAGTTCTTC. The chain uses TRBV7-2 and TRBJ2-1; perhaps TRBD2 as D (6 bases). Trimming removed 1 base from V and 6 bases from J, with 10 bases in between. This CDR3 has 14 residues. Germline V lookup: CDR1 SGHTA, CDR2 FQGNSA. The full variable domain, its missing parts supplied by reference TRBV7-2 and TRBJ2-1, is GAGVSQSPSNKVTEKGKDVELRCDPISGHTALYWYRQSLGQGLEFLIYFQGNSAPDKSGLPSDRFSAERTGGSVSTLTIQRTQQEDSAVYLCASSLGPAGNEQFFGPGTRLTVL.

This clonotype was found a few times. J is TRBJ2-1 and V is TRBV7-9; D ambiguous. Germline CDR1 and CDR2: SEHNR and FQNEAQ (reference sequence). Trimming shortened V by 6 bases and J by 5 bases, and 14 bases separated the two germline ends. The CDR3 has 14 amino acids. The CDR3 nucleotides are TGTGCCAGCAGTAATGTGGAATGGGACAATGAGCAGTTCTTC. This translates into CASSNVEWDNEQFF.

This clonotype was counted at least ten times. J is TRBJ2-7 and V is TRBV7-2; 8 bases fit TRBD1. The length of the CDR3 is 15 residues. The trim removed 1 base at V and 4 bases at J, leaving 6 bases unmatched. Germline lookup yields CDR1 SGHTA and CDR2 FQGNSA. CDR3 protein: CASSLGRDRNYEQYF. CDR3 nucleotides: TGTGCCAGCAGCTTAGGACGGGACAGGAATTACGAGCAGTACTTC.

This clonotype was counted many times. The J gene is TRBJ2-3, the V gene TRBV7-8; TRBD2 agrees at 11 bases. The V gene's germline CDR1 is SGHVS and CDR2 FQNEAQ. Trimming cost V 5 bases and J 6 bases; bases outside gene matches: 7. The CDR3 is made up of 15 amino acids. CDR3 nucleotides: TGTGCCAGCAGCCTCTTATTAGCGGGGGGGGATACGCAGTATTTT. Encoded protein: CASSLLLAGGDTQYF.

This chain joins TRBV5-5 and TRBJ2-7; a possible D gene is TRBD2 (6 bases). The germline gives CDR1 SGHKS, CDR2 YYEKEE (reference sequence). The CDR3 has 15 amino acids. Trimming shortened V by 2 bases and J by 2 bases, and 14 bases separated the two germline ends. As DNA, the CDR3 is TGTGCCAGCAGCTTAAACGAGGGGAGGCCCTACGAGCAGTACTTC. The encoded protein is CASSLNEGRPYEQYF.

This clonotype came up a few times. The rearrangement links TRBV6-1 to TRBJ2-7; D gene ambiguous. This CDR3 has 12 residues. Deletions cut 8 bases from V and 3 bases from J, with 11 bases between. Germline CDR1 MNHNS, CDR2 SASEGT. The CDR3 here is CASGLRNYEQYF. The CDR3, as DNA: TGTGCCAGCGGGCTTAGGAACTACGAGCAGTACTTC.

The chain combines TRBV6-5 with TRBJ2-4, with D possibly called TRBD1 or TRBD2 (5 bases each). Deletions cut 5 bases from V and 1 base from J, with 18 bases between. The CDR3 runs to 17 residues. Germline CDR1 and CDR2: MNHEY and SVGAGI. CDR3 amino acids: CASSSNWGSGAKNIQYF. DNA of the CDR3: TGTGCCAGCAGTAGCAATTGGGGGAGTGGGGCCAAAAACATTCAGTACTTC.

This clonotype was observed at least ten times. The chain joins TRBV7-2 to TRBJ1-1; 7 bases fit TRBD1. The junction had 3 bases not matched to a gene; V was cut back by 4 bases and J by 4 bases. This CDR3 has 13 residues. Germline lookup yields CDR1 SGHTA and CDR2 FQGNSA. In nucleotides, the CDR3 is TGTGCCAGCAGCTACCCAGGGGGCACTGAAGCTTTCTTT. Its protein product is CASSYPGGTEAFF. The full variable domain, with the rest looked up from reference TRBV7-2 and TRBJ1-1, is GAGVSQSPSNKVTEKGKDVELRCDPISGHTALYWYRQSLGQGLEFLIYFQGNSAPDKSGLPSDRFSAERTGGSVSTLTIQRTQQEDSAVYLCASSYPGGTEAFFGQGTRLTVV.

This chain joins TRBV19 and TRBJ1-4, with D possibly TRBD1 on 5 matching bases. With 5 bases removed from V and 7 bases from J, the gap between germline ends came to 17 bases. This CDR3 has 15 residues. CDR1 and CDR2 from the germline V gene are LNHDA and SQIVND (reference sequence). CDR3 amino acids: CASSPPGVRSEKLFF. CDR3 DNA: TGTGCCAGTAGTCCCCCGGGGGTGAGAAGTGAAAAACTGTTTTTT. Complete variable domain (other parts from reference TRBV19 and TRBJ1-4): DGGITQSPKYLFRKEGQNVTLSCEQNLNHDAMYWYRQDPGQGLRLIYYSQIVNDFQKGDIAEGYSVSREKKESFPLTVTSAQKNPTAFYLCASSPPGVRSEKLFFGSGTQLSVL.

In the case of this clonotype: A read error may explain this, as a much larger clone is one base away. The chain employs TRBV7-8 and TRBJ1-2, with TRBD1 matching 7 bases. This CDR3 comprises 15 residues. The germline V gene encodes CDR1 SGHVS and CDR2 FQNEAQ. CDR3 nucleotides: TGTGCCAGCAGCTTAGATTTAGGGGGCAGCTATTGCTACACCTTC. Translated, it gives CASSLDLGGSYCYTF.

This clonotype has ten or more counts. The V gene is TRBV5-4, the J gene TRBJ2-7; perhaps TRBD1 as D (5 bases). The length of the CDR3 is 13 residues. V lost 3 bases and J 6 bases, leaving 13 bases between the germline ends. Germline CDR1 SGHNT, CDR2 YYREEE (reference sequence). The CDR3: CASSWGGTSEQYF. As DNA, the CDR3 is TGTGCCAGCAGCTGGGGCGGTACCTCCGAGCAGTACTTC.